This is a list of T cell receptor beta chains from one sample in a study of blood T cell repertoires in COVID-19. The table came from immunoSEQ multiplex PCR; TCRdb's copy has only in-frame clones and leaves some out. This table has some 300,000 clones, about nine tenths appearing once. Sequencing input: peripheral blood. The receptors were sampled from a woman younger than 45 who had recovered from COVID-19. Both conserved end residues are part of each CDR3. A D gene is named only where the DNA matches it firmly. Rows may omit the clone size; those that give it use once, few, many or a size class.

TRBV3-1/TRBV3-2	TRBJ1-3	few	15	NA	CASTATGTSGNTIYF	TGTGCCAGCACCGCGACAGGAACCTCTGGAAACACCATATATTTT
TRBV7-2	TRBJ2-2	NA	13	NA	CASSLFITGELFF	TGTGCCAGCAGCTTATTCATCACCGGGGAGCTGTTTTTT
TRBV6-5	TRBJ2-7	NA	14	TRBD2	CASRGSGGTYEQYF	TGTGCCAGCAGGGGTAGCGGGGGTACCTACGAGCAGTACTTC
TRBV28	TRBJ1-4	NA	12	NA	CASNTEYEKLFF	TGTGCCAGCAATACCGAGTATGAAAAACTGTTTTTT
TRBV4-1	TRBJ2-7	once	14	TRBD2	CASSRSGGATEQYF	TGCGCCAGCAGCCGAAGCGGGGGGGCCACCGAGCAGTACTTC
TRBV5-1	TRBJ1-1	NA	12	NA	CASSLGEFEAFF	TGCGCCAGCAGCTTGGGTGAGTTCGAAGCTTTCTTT
TRBV7-3	TRBJ2-5	once	13	NA	CASSKQGGETQYF	TGTGCCAGCAGCAAACAGGGCGGGGAGACCCAGTACTTC
TRBV4-2	TRBJ2-5	NA	14	NA	CASSQVQQQETQYF	TGTGCCAGCAGCCAAGTACAGCAGCAAGAGACCCAGTACTTC
TRBV30	TRBJ2-3	NA	15	NA	CALKAGSTSTDTQYF	TGTGCCTTAAAAGCAGGGTCAACTAGCACAGATACGCAGTATTTT
TRBV7-9	TRBJ1-3	NA	18	TRBD1	CASTRADGTGRTGNTIYF	TGTGCCAGCACACGGGCCGACGGGACAGGGAGAACTGGAAACACCATATATTTT
TRBV2	TRBJ2-5	NA	14	NA	CASSEARGPETQYF	TGTGCCAGCAGTGAAGCCAGGGGTCCGGAGACCCAGTACTTC
TRBV4-3	TRBJ2-3	NA	16	NA	CASSQEPGDHTDTQYF	TGCGCCAGCAGCCAAGAACCGGGGGACCACACAGATACGCAGTATTTT
TRBV7-3	TRBJ1-2	NA	12	NA	CASSHTDSGYTF	TGTGCCAGCAGTCATACCGACAGCGGCTACACCTTC
TRBV6-4	TRBJ2-2	once	15	NA	CASSEGGSDTGELFF	TGTGCCAGCAGTGAGGGCGGGTCTGACACCGGGGAGCTGTTTTTT
TRBV6-5	TRBJ1-3	NA	13	NA	CASRETPGNTIYF	TGTGCCAGCAGGGAGACTCCAGGAAACACCATATATTTT
TRBV2	TRBJ1-1	NA	15	NA	CASTGIVLAGTEAFF	TGTGCCAGCACCGGGATCGTGTTGGCGGGAACTGAAGCTTTCTTT
TRBV6-4	TRBJ1-2	once	11	NA	CASSGGYGYTF	TGTGCCAGCAGCGGGGGTTATGGCTACACCTTC
TRBV11-1	TRBJ2-6	NA	16	NA	CASSLTGRSGANVLTF	TGTGCCAGCAGCTTAACAGGCCGCTCTGGGGCCAACGTCCTGACTTTC
TRBV19	TRBJ2-5	NA	16	TRBD2	CASSMTLAGYQETQYF	TGTGCCAGTAGTATGACGCTAGCGGGGTATCAGGAGACCCAGTACTTC
TRBV11-3	TRBJ2-7	NA	14	NA	CASSWALWTYEQYF	TGTGCCAGCAGCTGGGCGTTATGGACCTACGAGCAGTACTTC
TRBV9	TRBJ2-1	NA	15	NA	CASSVDSSSYNEQFF	TGTGCCAGCAGCGTAGATTCGAGCTCCTACAATGAGCAGTTCTTC
TRBV7-9	TRBJ1-1	NA	14	TRBD1	CASRHRGMNTEAFF	TGTGCCAGCAGACACAGGGGCATGAACACTGAAGCTTTCTTT
TRBV28	TRBJ1-5	NA	13	NA	CAVRTGRGQPQHF	TGTGCCGTAAGGACGGGGAGGGGTCAGCCCCAGCATTTT
TRBV19	TRBJ2-2	NA	14	NA	CASSIQGNTGELFF	TGTGCCAGTAGTATCCAGGGAAACACCGGGGAGCTGTTTTTT
TRBV7-8	TRBJ1-5	NA	17	NA	CASSLTRQPNSNQPQHF	TGTGCCAGCAGCTTAACCAGACAACCCAATAGCAATCAGCCCCAGCATTTT
TRBV6-6	TRBJ1-1	NA	16	TRBD1	CASSSRDRGFGTEAFF	TGTGCCAGCAGTTCCCGGGACAGGGGGTTCGGTACTGAAGCTTTCTTT
TRBV3-1/TRBV3-2	TRBJ2-7	NA	14	TRBD2	CASSQGGGAGEQYF	TGTGCCAGCAGCCAAGGCGGGGGGGCAGGCGAGCAGTACTTC
TRBV5-8	TRBJ2-7	NA	15	TRBD1	CASSVTGTGYYEQYF	TGTGCCAGCAGCGTAACCGGGACAGGGTACTACGAGCAGTACTTC
TRBV28	TRBJ2-7	NA	14	TRBD1	CASTTGQVTYEQYF	TGTGCCAGCACCACGGGACAGGTGACCTACGAGCAGTACTTC
TRBV4-2	TRBJ1-2	NA	20	NA	CASSQDLLTVGLIANYGYTF	TGTGCCAGCAGCCAAGATCTTTTAACAGTTGGGCTTATTGCTAACTATGGCTACACCTTC
TRBV7-2	TRBJ2-3	once	16	NA	CASSLGPGGHQDTQYF	TGTGCCAGCAGCTTAGGACCGGGGGGCCACCAGGATACGCAGTATTTT
TRBV19	TRBJ2-5	NA	16	NA	CASSIDWGEEEETQYF	TGTGCCAGTAGTATAGATTGGGGCGAAGAGGAAGAGACCCAGTACTTC
TRBV2	TRBJ2-2	NA	13	NA	CATTDSGTGELFF	TGTGCCACCACGGACAGTGGCACCGGGGAGCTGTTTTTT
TRBV27	TRBJ2-1	NA	18	TRBD2	CASSLSSWGGGPSNEQFF	TGTGCCAGCAGTTTATCGAGCTGGGGGGGAGGCCCGTCAAATGAGCAGTTCTTC
TRBV4-3	TRBJ1-6	NA	15	NA	CASSYSQGRDSPLHF	TGCGCCAGCAGCTACTCACAGGGTAGGGATTCACCCCTCCACTTT
TRBV6-5	TRBJ2-7	NA	14	NA	CASSYDDTSYEQYF	TGTGCCAGCAGTTACGACGACACCTCCTACGAGCAGTACTTC
TRBV30	TRBJ1-1	NA	11	TRBD1	CAWSEGARAFF	TGTGCCTGGAGTGAGGGGGCGAGGGCTTTCTTT
TRBV5-1	TRBJ2-3	NA	17	TRBD2	CASSSRLAGGLSDTQYF	TGCGCCAGCAGCTCGCGACTAGCGGGGGGCCTCTCAGATACGCAGTATTTT
TRBV30	TRBJ2-5	NA	13	NA	CATKPAEKETQYF	TGTGCCACCAAACCTGCGGAAAAAGAGACCCAGTACTTC
TRBV18	TRBJ2-7	NA	12	NA	CASSPSGDEQYF	TGTGCCAGCTCACCATCGGGAGACGAGCAGTACTTC
TRBV4-2	TRBJ2-7	NA	16	TRBD2	CASSQDLSGGGYEQYF	TGTGCCAGCAGCCAAGACCTAAGCGGGGGGGGCTACGAGCAGTACTTC
TRBV4-2	TRBJ2-7	NA	16	TRBD1	CASSRTPGQVFDEQYF	TGTGCCAGCAGCCGCACCCCGGGACAGGTTTTTGACGAGCAGTACTTC
TRBV4-1	TRBJ2-1	NA	14	TRBD2	CASSQVTSGNEQFF	TGCGCCAGCAGCCAAGTTACTAGCGGCAATGAGCAGTTCTTC
TRBV28	TRBJ1-2	NA	13	NA	CASTQHRVGGYTF	TGTGCCAGCACCCAACACAGGGTAGGCGGCTACACCTTC
TRBV7-3	TRBJ1-1	NA	13	NA	CASSPYMNTEAFF	TGTGCCAGCAGTCCCTATATGAACACTGAAGCTTTCTTT
TRBV9	TRBJ2-7	once	14	TRBD2	CASSASGTTYEQYF	TGTGCCAGCAGCGCATCCGGGACTACCTACGAGCAGTACTTC
TRBV7-8	TRBJ1-1	NA	13	NA	CASSLYRNTEAFF	TGTGCCAGCAGCTTATACAGGAACACTGAAGCTTTCTTT
TRBV6-2/TRBV6-3	TRBJ1-2	NA	16	TRBD1	CASSYPRTGYAYGYTF	TGTGCCAGCAGTTACCCCCGGACAGGGTATGCCTATGGCTACACCTTC
TRBV6-5	TRBJ1-2	NA	14	NA	CASSQGRANYGYTF	TGTGCCAGCAGTCAGGGCAGGGCTAACTATGGCTACACCTTC
TRBV7-8	TRBJ1-2	NA	15	NA	CASSPFSAGAYGYTF	TGTGCCAGCAGCCCTTTCTCGGCAGGGGCGTATGGCTACACCTTC
TRBV19	TRBJ2-5	NA	15	NA	CASSSSGLPRETQYF	TGTGCCAGTAGTAGCTCGGGACTCCCACGGGAGACCCAGTACTTC
TRBV15	TRBJ2-7	NA	14	NA	CATSRDRGYYEQYF	TGTGCCACCAGCAGAGACAGGGGCTACTACGAGCAGTACTTC
TRBV11-3	TRBJ1-5	NA	17	NA	CASSSQTGILSNQPQHF	TGTGCCAGCAGCTCCCAGACAGGCATCCTTAGCAATCAGCCCCAGCATTTT
TRBV2	TRBJ2-1	NA	13	NA	CASRGPAKNEQFF	TGTGCCAGCAGGGGCCCCGCGAAGAATGAGCAGTTCTTC
TRBV27	TRBJ1-5	NA	17	TRBD1	CASSFSTGIRSNQPQHF	TGTGCCAGCAGTTTCTCGACAGGGATTAGGAGCAATCAGCCCCAGCATTTT